A selection of T cell receptor beta chains follows, all from one sample in a study of Ad26.COV2.S vaccination and SARS-CoV-2 variants. Repertoires were generated with immunoSEQ multiplex PCR, while TCRdb's copy carries only in-frame clones and drops some. The table has around 300,000 clones, roughly 90% seen once. Sequencing was performed on peripheral blood, taken in a trial of Ad26.COV2.S vaccine versus placebo. The receptors here all came from a person between 18 and 65 years old who received the Ad26.COV2.S COVID-19 vaccine or a placebo. Both conserved end residues are part of each CDR3. D genes are given only for firm matches. A clone size is listed for some rows: how often the clone was seen (once, few, many), or a class if it is expanded.

cdr3_nt cdr3_aa v_call clone_size d_call j_call
TGTGCCAGCAGTGAGTCGACGAACACCGGGGAGCTGTTTTTT CASSESTNTGELFF TRBV2 - - TRBJ2-2
TGTGCCAGCAGCCCTACGGTAGACAGTTACTACGAGCAGTACTTC CASSPTVDSYYEQYF TRBV6-2/TRBV6-3 once - TRBJ2-7
TGTGCCAGCAGCTTATTGGATTCTGGGGCCAACGTCCTGACTTTC CASSLLDSGANVLTF TRBV13 - - TRBJ2-6
TGTGCCAGCAGCTCCGGGGACAGTCAAGAGACCCAGTACTTC CASSSGDSQETQYF TRBV7-9 once TRBD1 TRBJ2-5
TGCGCCAGCAGCGGAGGGGGTGCGGATACGCAGTATTTT CASSGGGADTQYF TRBV5-1 - - TRBJ2-3
TGTGCCAGCAGCCACATGAGGGCTGAAGCTTTCTTT CASSHMRAEAFF TRBV13 - - TRBJ1-1
TGTGCCATCAGCCTTAACCCCTGGACAGTGAACACTGAAGCTTTCTTT CAISLNPWTVNTEAFF TRBV10-3 - - TRBJ1-1
TGTGCCAGCAGCCCCGGGGACAGACTCGGCAATGAGCAGTTCTTC CASSPGDRLGNEQFF TRBV4-2 - TRBD1 TRBJ2-1
TGTGCCAGTAGTACCCCATGGGGGACAGGGGGATCACCCCTCCACTTT CASSTPWGTGGSPLHF TRBV19 - TRBD1 TRBJ1-6
TGCGCCAGCAGCCTTACAGGTGAAAAACTGTTTTTT CASSLTGEKLFF TRBV4-3 - - TRBJ1-4
TGTGCCAGCAGGGTCGACAGGGGGCCCGGGGAGCTGTTTTTT CASRVDRGPGELFF TRBV2 - TRBD1 TRBJ2-2
TGTGCCAGCAGTTTATATCCCGGGACTAGCGGGAGTGCAGATACGCAGTATTTT CASSLYPGTSGSADTQYF TRBV27 - TRBD2 TRBJ2-3
TGTGCCAGCAGTTACAATCGGGGTTTAAGGGAGACCCAGTACTTC CASSYNRGLRETQYF TRBV6-5 - - TRBJ2-5
TGTGCCAGCAGTTACCAACGGGACAGTTACACCGGGGAGCTGTTTTTT CASSYQRDSYTGELFF TRBV6-2/TRBV6-3 - TRBD1 TRBJ2-2
TGTGCCAGCAGCGTAGACCCTAACCCCACATCTAGCACAGATACGCAGTATTTT CASSVDPNPTSSTDTQYF TRBV9 - - TRBJ2-3
TGTGCCAGCAGCTTGTCAGGGGACCCTAACTATGGCTACACCTTC CASSLSGDPNYGYTF TRBV7-2 - - TRBJ1-2
TGTGCCAGCAGCTTAGCGGAGGGGCTAGGAGAGCAGTACTTC CASSLAEGLGEQYF TRBV11-2 - - TRBJ2-7
TGTGCCAGCAGCCGTCTTACACTAGCGGGGGCTATTGATACCGGGGAGCTGTTTTTT CASSRLTLAGAIDTGELFF TRBV11-2 - TRBD2 TRBJ2-2
TGTGCCAGCAGCTTTGGTGGGGGGCCCACCTACGAGCAGTACTTC CASSFGGGPTYEQYF TRBV7-2 - - TRBJ2-7
TGTGCCAGCAGCTTAGGACCATTTCCCTCCTATGGCTACACCTTC CASSLGPFPSYGYTF TRBV3-1/TRBV3-2 - - TRBJ1-2
TGTGCCAGCAGCTCCGGACAGGGGGCCTATGGCTACACCTTC CASSSGQGAYGYTF TRBV13 - TRBD1 TRBJ1-2
TGTGCCAGTAGTATAGGCGGCAGCGCTAAACTGTTTTTT CASSIGGSAKLFF TRBV19 - - TRBJ1-4
TGCGCCAGCAGCCAAAACCTCAGGGACGGGGAGCTGTTTTTT CASSQNLRDGELFF TRBV4-1 - - TRBJ2-2
TGTGCTAGTGGTGTCCCCACAGGGGTTGGAACTGAAGCTTTCTTT CASGVPTGVGTEAFF TRBV12-5 - TRBD1 TRBJ1-1
TGTGCCAGCAGCCAGGAAACCCTGGGGGGCTACACCTTC CASSQETLGGYTF TRBV14 - - TRBJ1-2
TGTGCCAGCAGCTTACAGGAGAACACTGAAGCTTTCTTT CASSLQENTEAFF TRBV7-2 - - TRBJ1-1
TGTGCCAGCAGCCCTTACACCGGGGAGCTGTTTTTT CASSPYTGELFF TRBV7-3 - - TRBJ2-2
TGTGCCAGCAGCTTAGTTGGGGGTCTAAATGAAAAACTGTTTTTT CASSLVGGLNEKLFF TRBV7-2 - - TRBJ1-4
TGCGCCAGCAGCCAGAGGTCTTTGGGCAGATACTACGAGCAGTACTTC CASSQRSLGRYYEQYF TRBV4-1 - - TRBJ2-7
TGCGCCAGCAGCTTGAGAGGGGATACGCAGTATTTT CASSLRGDTQYF TRBV5-1 - - TRBJ2-3
TGTGCCAGCAGCTTGCCCGGGACTAGCTCATACAATGAGCAGTTCTTC CASSLPGTSSYNEQFF TRBV7-8 - TRBD2 TRBJ2-1
TGTGCCAGCAGCCTAGCGGGGGGTGGAGTAGATACGCAGTATTTT CASSLAGGGVDTQYF TRBV7-2 - TRBD2 TRBJ2-3
TGTGCCAGCAGCTTAACAGGGGACTCTCGTGGCTACACCTTC CASSLTGDSRGYTF TRBV11-3 - TRBD1 TRBJ1-2
TGCGCCAGCAGCCAATCTAGCGCACTAGCGGTCTACAATGAGCAGTTCTTC CASSQSSALAVYNEQFF TRBV4-3 - TRBD2 TRBJ2-1
TGCGCCAGCAGCCTAACCCCCACGAGGAGACGGTACAATGAGCAGTTCTTC CASSLTPTRRRYNEQFF TRBV4-1 - - TRBJ2-1
TGTGCCAGCTCACCATCGGAAGGCTATGGCTACACCTTC CASSPSEGYGYTF TRBV18 - - TRBJ1-2
TGTGCCAGCAGTTTGACAGAGTCCTACGAGCAGTACTTC CASSLTESYEQYF TRBV27 - - TRBJ2-7
TGCGCCAGCAGCCAAGATCGGGGACTGTCGTATGAAAAACTGTTTTTT CASSQDRGLSYEKLFF TRBV4-3 - - TRBJ1-4
TGTGCCAGCAGCCAAGCGGATACGCAGTATTTT CASSQADTQYF TRBV3-1/TRBV3-2 - - TRBJ2-3
TGCAGCGTTGAAGAGAGGGACCGAATCTACAATGAGCAGTTCTTC CSVEERDRIYNEQFF TRBV29-1 - - TRBJ2-1
TGTGCCAGCAGCTTAGACTGGGGGGGTAGAGCTTTCTTT CASSLDWGGRAFF TRBV7-8 - - TRBJ1-1
TGCGCCAGCAGGACAGGGTCGGTAACTGAAGCTTTCTTT CASRTGSVTEAFF TRBV10-2 - TRBD1 TRBJ1-1